This T cell receptor beta chain came from a study of blood T cell repertoires in COVID-19. Measured with immunoSEQ multiplex PCR; TCRdb has only the in-frame clones, and not every one. Among 70,000 to 95,000 clones listed, around 90% were seen once. The receptor was derived from a woman aged 65 to 85 with acute or convalescent COVID-19. The source material was peripheral blood.

The DNA for the CDR3 is TGTGCCAGCAGCTTTCGGACTAGCGGGAGGTTCGGGGAGCTGTTTTTT. Protein sequence: CASSFRTSGRFGELFF. The gene calls are TRBV3-1 (or the pseudogene TRBV3-2) and TRBJ2-2; 14 nucleotides line up with TRBD2. CDR1 is LGHDT, CDR2 YNNKEL, per germline (reference sequence). V shed 5 bases, J shed 7 bases, and the junction held 6 bases outside the gene matches. This CDR3 has 16 residues.